Shown below are 11 T cell receptor beta chains from a single sample sequenced in a study of CD8+ T cells in alopecia areata. In each case, RNA was isolated and then reverse transcribed into cDNA as the sequencing template. Assay used: immunoSEQ multiplex PCR; TCRdb lists only in-frame clones, some missing. The sample records hundreds of thousands of clones, approximately 52% being singletons. Source: CD4+ T cells sorted from blood, taken at week 0. The receptors here all came from a human donor with alopecia areata.

The rearrangement joins TRBV30 to TRBJ1-2, with TRBD1 identical over 7 bases. Germline loops: CDR1 GTSNPN, CDR2 SVGIG (reference sequence). This CDR3 is 13 amino acids long. V gave up 0 bases and J gave up 3 bases; unmatched junction bases: 1. The CDR3 sequence is CAWSVRGDYGYTF. CDR3 bases: TGTGCCTGGAGTGTCAGGGGGGACTATGGCTACACCTTC.

The V gene is TRBV13, the J gene TRBJ2-7; D gene unclear. Germline-derived CDR1 and CDR2 are PRHDT and FYEKMQ (reference sequence). V was pared by 4 bases and J by 1 base, with 5 bases between. The CDR3 covers 12 residues. CDR3 bases: TGTGCCAGCAGCTCTTCTTCCTACGAGCAGTACTTC. This sequence encodes CASSSSSYEQYF.

J is TRBJ1-5 and V is TRBV27; TRBD1 matches at 7 bases. J gave up 4 bases and V 1 base, and 1 base lay outside the gene matches. Germline CDR1 is MNHEY and CDR2 is SMNVEV (reference sequence). This CDR3 has 14 residues. The CDR3 bases are TGTGCCAGCAGTTTATACAGGGGAAATCAGCCCCAGCATTTT. The encoded protein is CASSLYRGNQPQHF.

The rearrangement links TRBV11-3 to TRBJ2-3; TRBD2 might be the D (6 bases). V was shortened by 2 bases and J by 8 bases, with 11 bases between the two germline ends. CDR3 length equals 13 residues. Germline V gene data show CDR1 as SGHNT and CDR2 as YENEEA. CDR3 in DNA: TGTGCCAGCAGCTTACCCCCTAGCGCTACGCAGTATTTT. This translates into CASSLPPSATQYF.

This clone turned up a few times. The rearrangement uses TRBV29-1 and TRBJ1-1; a weak D match, TRBD1 (6 bases). CDR3 length: 15 residues. Germline V gives CDR1 SQVTM, CDR2 ANQGSEA. Trimming left V 3 bases short and J 4 bases short, with 18 bases between. The DNA for the CDR3 is TGCAGCGTTGATGGGACGGAATCGGGGGCCACTGAAGCTTTCTTT. This translates into CSVDGTESGATEAFF. The full variable domain, completed using reference TRBV29-1 and TRBJ1-1, is SAVISQKPSRDICQRGTSLTIQCQVDSQVTMMFWYRQQPGQSLTLIATANQGSEATYESGFVIDKFPISRPNLTFSTLTVSNMSPEDSSIYLCSVDGTESGATEAFFGQGTRLTVV.

The chain joins TRBV7-2 to TRBJ1-1, with 8 bases lining up with TRBD1. Germline CDR1 reads SGHTA; CDR2 reads FQGNSA. The ends lost 2 bases at V and 6 bases at J; junction bases unmatched: 8. CDR3 size: 15 residues. CDR3 protein: CASSLFGQGVAEAFF. The CDR3 nucleotides read TGTGCCAGCAGCTTATTCGGACAGGGAGTCGCTGAAGCTTTCTTT.

The chain carries TRBV6-5 and TRBJ2-7; possible D gene TRBD1, 5 bases. CDR1 and CDR2 (germline): MNHEY, SVGAGI. The germline V and J ends were trimmed by 5 bases and 3 bases, with 17 bases remaining between them. The CDR3 is made up of 15 amino acids. DNA for the CDR3: TGTGCCAGCAGTCGCTACAGACAGCTGAGCTACGAGCAGTACTTC. This encodes CASSRYRQLSYEQYF.

CDR3 protein: CATSTGTEYEQYF. The DNA for the CDR3 is TGTGCCACCAGCACCGGGACCGAGTACGAGCAGTACTTC. The genes are TRBV15 and TRBJ2-7, with D possibly called TRBD1 or TRBD2 (5 bases each). V lost 4 bases and J 4 bases, leaving 11 bases between the germline ends. The length of the CDR3 is 13 residues. Germline CDR1 reads LNHNV; CDR2 reads YYDKDF (reference sequence).

Only a few counts were recorded for this clone. This rearrangement joins TRBV29-1 to TRBJ2-2; no definite D call. V was shortened by 7 bases and J by 6 bases, with 18 bases between the two germline ends. Germline V gene lookup returns CDR1 SQVTM and CDR2 ANQGSEA. This CDR3 has 14 residues. The CDR3 region has the DNA TGCAGCGGGGTTGGGGTAGCTCTGGCCGGGGAGCTGTTTTTT. This encodes CSGVGVALAGELFF.

This clone was seen only a few times. This chain joins TRBV29-1 and TRBJ1-2; 8 bases match TRBD1. Germline V CDR1 and CDR2: SQVTM, ANQGSEA. The CDR3 spans 12 residues. The V and J ends lost 3 bases and 6 bases, in that order; junction bases with no gene match: 3. The CDR3 nucleotides read TGCAGCGTTGAGGGACAGGAGCATGGCTACACCTTC. Protein sequence: CSVEGQEHGYTF.

This clone was found once. This chain links TRBV20-1 with TRBJ1-6; no clear D. The CDR3 has 10 residues. Trimming left V 4 bases short and J 9 bases short, with 4 bases between. Germline assignment: CDR1 DFQATT and CDR2 SNEGSKA (reference sequence). Written as DNA, the CDR3 is TGCAGTGCTATCGGTTCACCCCTCCACTTT. Encoded protein: CSAIGSPLHF.